These 27 T cell receptor beta chains came from one sample sequenced in a study of T cell repertoires in cytomegalovirus infection. TCRdb re-analysed the reads in MiXCR, keeping a single row per CDR3 protein. The table lists fewer than 250,000 distinct CDR3 sequences, roughly 22% of them singletons, with approximately 18% in the top ten. What was sequenced was CD8+ T cells from PBMCs. The receptors were gathered from a human donor in good health (CMV status not recorded). Some clones in this sample may be carry-over from other donors' samples.

The J gene is TRBJ1-1, the V gene TRBV5-6, with a tentative D call TRBD1 (5 bases). CDR1 SGHDT and CDR2 YYEEEE come from the germline V gene. Between the trimmed V and J ends, which lost 0 bases and 9 bases, there was a span of 9 bases. The CDR3 has 12 residues. For the CDR3, the DNA is TGTGCCAGCAGCTTGGCCGGGACCAAAGCTTTCTTT. Translating it yields CASSLAGTKAFF. Full variable domain (remainder filled in from reference TRBV5-6 and TRBJ1-1): DAGVTQSPTHLIKTRGQQVTLRCSPKSGHDTVSWYQQALGQGPQFIFQYYEEEERQRGNFPDRFSGHQFPNYSSELNVNALLLGDSALYLCASSLAGTKAFFGQGTRLTVV.

This clonotype was observed a few times. The genes are TRBV6-5 and TRBJ1-1; TRBD1 agrees at 7 bases. With V trimmed by 5 bases and J by 4 bases, 4 bases remained unmatched. The CDR3 loop spans 13 amino acids. CDR1 and CDR2 (germline): MNHEY, SVGAGI. DNA of the CDR3: TGTGCCAGCAGTACACAGGGGTCCACTGAAGCTTTCTTT. Its translation is CASSTQGSTEAFF.

The rearrangement uses TRBV30 and TRBJ2-1; D is unresolved. The V end was cut by 1 base, the J end by 6 bases, with 10 bases between. CDR3 size: 13 residues. CDR1 GTSNPN and CDR2 SVGIG come from the germline V gene (reference sequence). The CDR3 spells CAWSEGNSNEQFF. In nucleotides, the CDR3 is TGTGCCTGGAGTGAAGGGAATTCCAATGAGCAGTTCTTC. The full variable domain, completed using reference TRBV30 and TRBJ2-1, is SQTIHQWPATLVQPVGSPLSLECTVEGTSNPNLYWYRQAAGRGLQLLFYSVGIGQISSEVPQNLSASRPQDRQFILSSKKLLLSDSGFYLCAWSEGNSNEQFFGPGTRLTVL.

V and J are TRBV7-3 and TRBJ2-1, with 10 positions matching TRBD2. The CDR3 is 16 amino acids. Trimming removed 5 bases from V and 9 bases from J; junction bases left unmatched: 13. In germline, CDR1 is SGHTA, CDR2 FQGTGA. In nucleotides, the CDR3 is TGTGCCAGCAGCAGGGGGGTAAGCGGGGGGGCGGTTGAGCAGTTCTTC. Translating it yields CASSRGVSGGAVEQFF.

This clonotype has at least ten counts. The J gene is TRBJ1-1, the V gene TRBV7-9; TRBD1 might be the D (6 bases). Germline lookup yields CDR1 SEHNR and CDR2 FQNEAQ (reference sequence). V shed 7 bases and J shed 2 bases, with 11 bases lying between them. The CDR3 has 13 amino acids. The CDR3 loop reads CASNQGLNTEAFF. CDR3 nucleotide sequence: TGTGCCAGCAACCAGGGGTTAAACACTGAAGCTTTCTTT. The full variable domain, its missing parts supplied by reference TRBV7-9 and TRBJ1-1, is DTGVSQNPRHKITKRGQNVTFRCDPISEHNRLYWYRQTLGQGPEFLTYFQNEAQLEKSRLLSDRFSAERPKGSFSTLEIQRTEQGDSAMYLCASNQGLNTEAFFGQGTRLTVV.

The chain couples TRBV5-4 to TRBJ2-1; D is uncertain. Trimming pared 3 bases from V and 9 bases from J, leaving 10 bases between. Germline CDR1 reads SGHNT; CDR2 reads YYREEE (reference sequence). This CDR3 contains 12 residues. CDR3 DNA: TGTGCCAGCAGCTCCGATTTCGGTGAGCAGTTCTTC. Translating gives CASSSDFGEQFF.

The chain couples TRBV2 to TRBJ1-1, with D unclear. The CDR3 length is 13 residues. V was shortened by 4 bases and J by 0 bases, with 6 bases between the two germline ends. Germline CDR1 reads SNHLY; CDR2 reads FYNNEI. CDR3 in amino acids: CASSGFVNTEAFF. In nucleotides, the CDR3 is TGTGCCAGCAGTGGCTTCGTGAACACTGAAGCTTTCTTT.

Concerning this clonotype: A much larger clone is a single base away; this may be a read error. The rearrangement joins TRBV11-2 to TRBJ2-5; possibly TRBD1 or TRBD2 for D (5 bases each). Germline V lookup: CDR1 SGHAT, CDR2 FQNNGV. The CDR3 loop spans 12 amino acids. V was shortened by 4 bases and J by 2 bases, with 5 bases between the two germline ends. Written as DNA, the CDR3 is TGTGCCAGCAGCTGGGGGCAAGAGACCCAGTACTTC. Its translation is CASSWGQETQYF.

The chain has TRBV25-1 and TRBJ1-1, with D unclear. The germline V and J ends were trimmed by 3 bases and 11 bases, with 10 bases remaining between them. Germline lookup yields CDR1 MGHDK and CDR2 SYGVNS. The CDR3 runs 11 residues. The CDR3 loop reads CASSDGSLAFF. In DNA form, the CDR3 reads TGTGCCAGCAGTGATGGAAGCTTGGCTTTCTTT.

This clonotype has only a few counts. This chain's CDR3 is CSVETGFYGYTF. The CDR3, as DNA: TGCAGCGTTGAAACAGGGTTCTATGGCTACACCTTC. The chain carries TRBV29-1 and TRBJ1-2; maybe TRBD1 (6 bases). The CDR3 spans 12 residues. Germline loops: CDR1 SQVTM, CDR2 ANQGSEA. Trimming removed 2 bases from V and 4 bases from J, with 8 bases in between.

This rearrangement joins TRBV28 to TRBJ2-3, with 8 bases matching TRBD2. CDR1 and CDR2 from the germline V gene are MDHEN and SYDVKM. The CDR3 is made up of 17 amino acids. With 3 bases clipped from V and 0 bases from J, the junction kept 8 bases outside the gene matches. CDR3 sequence reads: CASSLSGGTISTDTQYF. CDR3 bases: TGTGCCAGCAGTTTGTCGGGGGGGACAATTAGCACAGATACGCAGTATTTT.

Note on this clonotype: A much larger clone differs from this one at a single base, so this may be a read error. The V gene is TRBV3-1, the J gene TRBJ2-1; D gene unclear. The CDR3 has 13 residues. Germline CDR1 reads LGHDT; CDR2 reads YNNKEL (reference sequence). CDR3: CASSQDRYIEQFF. As DNA, the CDR3 is TGTGCCAGCAGCCAAGATCGGTACATTGAGCAGTTCTTC.

This chain connects TRBV2 to TRBJ2-5, with 8 positions matching TRBD1. Germline V gene lookup returns CDR1 SNHLY and CDR2 FYNNEI. V was clipped by 11 bases and J by 4 bases; unmatched bases: 12. This CDR3 region has 14 residues. As DNA, the CDR3 is TGTGCCCTCATCAAGCAGGGGGCGGGAGAGACCCAGTACTTC. Encoded protein: CALIKQGAGETQYF. Looking up the rest from reference TRBV2 and TRBJ2-5 gives the full variable domain: EPEVTQTPSHQVTQMGQEVILRCVPISNHLYFYWYRQILGQKVEFLVSFYNNEISEKSEIFDDQFSVERPDGSNFTLKIRSTKLEDSAMYFCALIKQGAGETQYFGPGTRLLVL.

This clonotype showed up many times. This sequence joins TRBV7-8 and TRBJ1-5; TRBD1 matches at 8 bases. The CDR3 runs 16 residues. Germline values: CDR1 SGHVS, CDR2 FQNEAQ. V was clipped by 0 bases and J by 3 bases; unmatched bases: 4. The CDR3 DNA reads TGTGCCAGCAGCTTAGCGCCCAGGGGGCTCAATCAGCCCCAGCATTTT. Protein: CASSLAPRGLNQPQHF.

This clonotype was observed a handful of times. This chain uses TRBV11-3 with TRBJ2-1, with D perhaps matching TRBD1 (5 bases). The length of the CDR3 is 13 residues. V was shortened by 4 bases and J by 6 bases, with 10 bases between the two germline ends. The V gene's germline CDR1 is SGHNT and CDR2 YENEEA. CDR3 protein: CASSWGFSNEQFF. CDR3 coding DNA: TGTGCCAGCAGCTGGGGCTTCAGCAATGAGCAGTTCTTC.

V gene TRBV20-1 combines with J gene TRBJ2-3, with 10 bases matching TRBD1. V gave up 7 bases and J gave up 4 bases; unmatched junction bases: 5. The CDR3 totals 13 residues. The germline gives CDR1 DFQATT, CDR2 SNEGSKA (reference sequence). The CDR3 reads CSVGTGDSDTQYF. Written as DNA, the CDR3 is TGCAGTGTCGGGACAGGGGATTCAGATACGCAGTATTTT.

This clonotype showed up just a few times. The rearrangement links TRBV5-1 to TRBJ2-3; D is possibly TRBD2 (6 bases). Trimming took 4 bases from V and 5 from J, leaving 20 bases between them. The CDR3 spans 16 residues. In germline, CDR1 is SGHRS, CDR2 YFSETQ. CDR3 loop: CASSPLGGQVGDTQYF. The DNA for the CDR3 is TGCGCCAGCAGCCCGCTCGGGGGTCAGGTTGGAGATACGCAGTATTTT.

This clonotype has at least ten counts. The chain couples TRBV20-1 to TRBJ2-5, with 11 bases identical to TRBD2. The CDR3 covers 18 residues. Germline V lookup: CDR1 DFQATT, CDR2 SNEGSKA (reference sequence). The V gene end was trimmed by 0 bases and the J gene end by 4 bases; junction bases not matched to a gene: 13. The CDR3 DNA sequence: TGCAGTGCTAGAGATCTTACCGTTAGCGGGGGGGCCAGAGAGACCCAGTACTTC. Its protein is CSARDLTVSGGARETQYF.

The chain has TRBV6-4 and TRBJ2-3; 11 bases map to TRBD2. Germline lookup yields CDR1 MRHNA and CDR2 SNTAGT. CDR3 length: 15 residues. Trimming cost V 0 bases and J 4 bases; bases outside gene matches: 0. The CDR3 spells CASSDSSGGADTQYF. CDR3 bases: TGTGCCAGCAGTGACTCTAGCGGGGGGGCAGATACGCAGTATTTT.

V is TRBV19 and J is TRBJ1-2, with D perhaps matching TRBD1 (5 bases). This CDR3 spans 15 amino acids. Germline CDR1 and CDR2: LNHDA and SQIVND (reference sequence). The V end lost 5 bases, the J end lost 8 bases, and 21 bases lay between the germline ends. CDR3 protein: CASSPHRGLAWGYTF. As DNA, the CDR3 is TGTGCCAGTAGTCCGCACCGGGGCCTGGCATGGGGCTACACCTTC. Looking up the rest from reference TRBV19 and TRBJ1-2 gives the full variable domain: DGGITQSPKYLFRKEGQNVTLSCEQNLNHDAMYWYRQDPGQGLRLIYYSQIVNDFQKGDIAEGYSVSREKKESFPLTVTSAQKNPTAFYLCASSPHRGLAWGYTFGSGTRLTVV.

This clonotype was seen a few times. The V and J genes are TRBV5-6 and TRBJ2-5; unclear D gene. Germline loops: CDR1 SGHDT, CDR2 YYEEEE. With 1 base removed from V and 2 bases from J, the gap between germline ends came to 12 bases. This CDR3 has 15 amino acids. This chain's CDR3 is CASSLIRSLQETQYF. CDR3 nucleotides: TGTGCCAGCAGCTTGATCCGTAGCTTACAAGAGACCCAGTACTTC.

The chain carries TRBV19 and TRBJ1-1, with a possible D match to TRBD1 (6 bases). V was clipped by 3 bases and J by 5 bases, with 10 bases between them. Per the germline V gene, CDR1 is LNHDA and CDR2 is SQIVND (reference sequence). CDR3 size: 13 residues. CDR3 nucleotide sequence: TGTGCCAGTAGTATGACAGGCCGGACTGAAGCTTTCTTT. Its protein product is CASSMTGRTEAFF.

This clonotype was counted ten times or more. The chain carries TRBV7-2 and TRBJ2-7; the D call may be TRBD1 or TRBD2 (5 bases each). Per germline, CDR1 SGHTA and CDR2 FQGNSA. This CDR3 is 15 amino acids long. Trimming removed 2 bases at V and 0 bases at J, with 11 bases between. The CDR3 region is CASSLSPGRSYEQYF. The CDR3 region has the DNA TGTGCCAGCAGCTTAAGCCCGGGGCGCTCCTACGAGCAGTACTTC.

This clonotype turned up a few times. The V gene is TRBV28, the J gene TRBJ2-7, with 7 bases that match TRBD2. Germline V CDR1 and CDR2: MDHEN, SYDVKM. Unmatched junction bases numbered 8, after V lost 3 bases and J lost 3 bases. This CDR3 contains 15 residues. The CDR3 coding sequence is TGTGCCAGCAGTTTTCCAGGGCGGGGGATCTACGAGCAGTACTTC. Translating gives CASSFPGRGIYEQYF.

This clonotype was observed many times. The chain employs TRBV7-2 and TRBJ2-7; TRBD2 is a possible D gene (6 bases). CDR3 size: 13 residues. Germline values: CDR1 SGHTA, CDR2 FQGNSA. V was shortened by 2 bases and J by 3 bases, with 8 bases between the two germline ends. DNA for the CDR3: TGTGCCAGCAGCTTAACTAGCTACTACGAGCAGTACTTC. As protein: CASSLTSYYEQYF. The full variable domain, its missing parts supplied by reference TRBV7-2 and TRBJ2-7, is GAGVSQSPSNKVTEKGKDVELRCDPISGHTALYWYRQSLGQGLEFLIYFQGNSAPDKSGLPSDRFSAERTGGSVSTLTIQRTQQEDSAVYLCASSLTSYYEQYFGPGTRLTVT.

This clonotype was counted at least ten times. The V and J genes are TRBV7-2 and TRBJ2-3; no firm D call. CDR3 size: 13 residues. From germline, CDR1 is SGHTA and CDR2 FQGNSA. Trimming shortened V by 3 bases and J by 2 bases, and 6 bases separated the two germline ends. The CDR3 region has the DNA TGTGCCAGCAGCTTTCCTTCCACAGATACGCAGTATTTT. It specifies CASSFPSTDTQYF.

V and J are TRBV10-2 and TRBJ2-7, with TRBD2 matching over 13 bases. Trimming cost V 2 bases and J 6 bases; bases outside gene matches: 10. CDR3 length: 17 residues. Per the germline V gene, CDR1 is WSHSY and CDR2 is SAAADI. CDR3 DNA sequence: TGCGCCAGCAGTGAGACTGGACTAGCGGGGGTAGATAGCGAGCAGTACTTC. Residues: CASSETGLAGVDSEQYF.